This T cell receptor beta chain stems from a study of CD8 T cells in Susac syndrome. RNA in amounts of about 0.45 to 1 ug was reverse transcribed with random hexamers. An immunoSEQ multiplex PCR generated amplified TCR beta CDR3 products spanning 54 Vbeta and 13 Jbeta. TCRdb independently ran MiXCR on the immunoSEQ multiplex PCR reads; one entry per CDR3 protein. The sample has approximately 150,000 distinct CDR3 sequences; around 93% are singletons. This clonotype came up once. The T cells that were sequenced for TCR beta were CD8+ and CD4+ cells from blood. Stable or active relapsing-remitting multiple sclerosis, untreated and meeting revised McDonald criteria, defined the controls. The CDR3 sequence is 15 residues long. Losses at the gene ends were 7 bases for V and 4 bases for J; bases not matched to a gene: 11. Per germline, CDR1 MNHNY and CDR2 SVGAGI (reference sequence).

This clonotype was obtained from a human donor with multiple sclerosis. This chain joins TRBV6-6 and TRBJ2-7, with TRBD1 matching 9 bases. The sample comprised CD4+ T cells from PBMCs. CDR3 in DNA: TGTGCCAGCACCGACTCTGGACAGGGGAGTTACGAGCAGTACTTC. It encodes CASTDSGQGSYEQYF.